One sample yielded the 17 T cell receptor beta chains listed below, sequenced in a study of cytomegalovirus exposure and HLA in healthy donors. In the PCR, 60 Vbeta and 13 Jbeta primers were used. Sequencing was performed with immunoSEQ multiplex PCR; in TCRdb, only in-frame clones are kept and a portion is missing. The table has about 130,000 clones, under 90% seen once. Source material: PBMCs. These receptors all come from a man in his late teens or twenties in good health and CMV-seronegative.

For the CDR3, the DNA is TGCAGTGTACGGGGGGATAGTGAGCAGTTCTTC. This translates into CSVRGDSEQFF. The chain is built from TRBV20-1 and TRBJ2-1; 7 nucleotides line up with TRBD2. This CDR3 region has 11 residues. In germline, CDR1 is DFQATT, CDR2 SNEGSKA (reference sequence). V lost 7 bases and J lost 9; bases outside the gene matches: 6.

The J gene is TRBJ2-7, the V gene TRBV29-1; no reliable D call. Germline V CDR1 and CDR2: SQVTM, ANQGSEA. The CDR3 extends over 14 amino acids. Trimming stripped 3 bases from V and 5 bases from J, with 17 bases between. The CDR3 DNA reads TGCAGCGTTGACGACTCCCCCGACGGCAACGAGCAGTACTTC. Translation: CSVDDSPDGNEQYF.

The chain has TRBV6-5 and TRBJ1-1; D might be TRBD1 (5 bases). Germline V CDR1 and CDR2: MNHEY, SVGAGI. This CDR3 region has 12 residues. V lost 5 bases to trimming and J lost 10 bases, with 14 bases between them. The CDR3 reads CASSQSVGGAFF. Here the CDR3 DNA reads TGTGCCAGCAGTCAAAGTGTCGGGGGAGCTTTCTTT.

The genes are TRBV6-5 and TRBJ2-5, with D perhaps TRBD1 (6 bases). The closer fit of TRBJ2-7 to the DNA end suggests the J call may be wrong. Germline lookup yields CDR1 MNHEY and CDR2 SVGAGI. The CDR3 totals 15 residues. For the CDR3, the DNA is TGTGCCAGCAGTACCCGACAGGCCTACCCCTACGAGCAGTACTTC. Encoded protein: CASSTRQAYPYEQYF.

This clone was counted between two and nine times. The chain combines TRBV7-2 with TRBJ1-4; 9 bases match TRBD1. V dropped 5 bases and J dropped 4; count of bases not matched to a gene: 5. There are 15 residues in the CDR3. CDR1 and CDR2 from the germline V gene are SGHTA and FQGNSA. CDR3: CASSTNRGRNEKLFF. The DNA for the CDR3 is TGTGCCAGCAGCACAAACAGGGGGCGTAATGAAAAACTGTTTTTT.

The chain carries TRBV7-9 and TRBJ2-7, with 7 bases lining up with TRBD1. Trimming at V came to 9 bases and at J to 2 bases, leaving 7 bases not matched to a gene. The CDR3 is 13 residues long. Germline CDR1 is SEHNR and CDR2 is FQNEAQ (reference sequence). The DNA for the CDR3 is TGTGCCAGTGAGCCGGGACAGCCCTACGAGCAGTACTTC. It translates to CASEPGQPYEQYF.

This clone has a handful of counts. V usage is TRBV6-1 and J usage is TRBJ1-1, with 8 bases identical to TRBD1. V trimming: 4 bases; J trimming: 11 bases; junction bases outside the gene matches: 15. The V gene's germline CDR1 is MNHNS and CDR2 SASEGT. There are 15 residues in the CDR3. CDR3 loop: CASSGIDKQGEKAFF. DNA for the CDR3: TGTGCCAGCAGTGGAATAGACAAACAGGGGGAGAAGGCTTTCTTT.

About this clone: Other DNA sequences of this sample code for an identical CDR3. This sequence joins TRBV4-3 and TRBJ2-7; D remains unclear. The V gene's germline CDR1 is LGHNA and CDR2 YSLEER. This CDR3 region has 13 residues. Between the trimmed V and J ends, which lost 0 bases and 4 bases, there was a span of 7 bases. In DNA, the CDR3 is TGCGCCAGCAGCCAAGATACAAGTTACGAGCAGTACTTC. This sequence encodes CASSQDTSYEQYF.

The CDR3: CASSLGASGGTSTDTQYF. CDR3 in DNA: TGTGCCAGCAGCTTAGGGGCTAGCGGGGGAACTAGCACAGATACGCAGTATTTT. The rearrangement links TRBV7-8 to TRBJ2-3; 10 bases fit TRBD2. Trimming cost V 1 base and J 0 bases; bases outside gene matches: 7. CDR3 length: 18 residues. Per germline, CDR1 SGHVS and CDR2 FQNEAQ.

The V gene is TRBV11-3, the J gene TRBJ2-1, with 7 bases that match TRBD1. The CDR3 contains 17 residues. V lost 5 bases and J lost 2; bases outside the gene matches: 12. Germline V gene sequence: CDR1 SGHNT, CDR2 YENEEA. CDR3 amino acids: CASSLGGRGFTYNEQFF. CDR3 in DNA: TGTGCCAGCAGCCTGGGCGGCAGGGGGTTTACCTACAATGAGCAGTTCTTC.

In the case of this clone: Its ends do not fully match the called genes, so a read error is possible. This specimen includes other DNA sequences encoding the same CDR3. The V call is TRBV5-6, the J call TRBJ2-7; tentative D call: TRBD2 (5 bases). Germline values: CDR1 SGHDT, CDR2 YYEEEE. CDR3 length equals 15 residues. The CDR3 DNA reads TGCGCCAGCAGCTCCGCCCGGGAACTACATGACGAGCAGTACTTC. Translated: CASSSARELHDEQYF.

CDR3 nucleotides: TGTGCCAGCAGCTTTATTTCGGGACAGCCAGCTTTAGACCTCCACTTT. It is translated as CASSFISGQPALDLHF. J is TRBJ1-6 and V is TRBV11-2, with TRBD1 identical over 7 bases. The CDR3 has 16 amino acids. Per germline, CDR1 SGHAT and CDR2 FQNNGV. V gave up 3 bases and J gave up 15 bases; unmatched junction bases: 17.

The chain carries TRBV7-9 and TRBJ2-7, with 8 bases identical to TRBD1. CDR3 length equals 15 residues. The V segment lost 5 bases and the J segment 5 bases; nucleotides outside the gene matches: 11. Germline CDR1 is SEHNR and CDR2 is FQNEAQ (reference sequence). CDR3 sequence reads: CASSPWTGTRDEQYF. The CDR3 DNA reads TGTGCCAGCAGCCCTTGGACAGGGACGAGGGACGAGCAGTACTTC. Full variable domain (rest looked up from reference TRBV7-9 and TRBJ2-7): DTGVSQNPRHKITKRGQNVTFRCDPISEHNRLYWYRQTLGQGPEFLTYFQNEAQLEKSRLLSDRFSAERPKGSFSTLEIQRTEQGDSAMYLCASSPWTGTRDEQYFGPGTRLTVT.

This chain connects TRBV27 to TRBJ1-2, with 8 bases that match TRBD1. Germline V lookup: CDR1 MNHEY, CDR2 SMNVEV (reference sequence). The V gene end was trimmed by 0 bases and the J gene end by 4 bases; junction bases not matched to a gene: 1. The CDR3 length is 14 residues. This CDR3 is CASSLSTGGYGYTF. The CDR3 DNA reads as TGTGCCAGCAGTTTATCTACAGGGGGCTATGGCTACACCTTC.

This chain connects TRBV11-3 to TRBJ1-3; D remains ambiguous. CDR3 length equals 15 residues. V was clipped by 3 bases and J by 4 bases, with 13 bases between them. Germline loops: CDR1 SGHNT, CDR2 YENEEA. The CDR3 sequence: CASSFRFGSGNTIYF. The CDR3 DNA is TGTGCCAGCAGCTTCAGATTCGGGTCCGGAAACACCATATATTTT.

This rearrangement joins TRBV13 to TRBJ2-7, with a possible D match to TRBD2 (5 bases). Trimming pared 3 bases from V and 8 bases from J, leaving 14 bases between. Germline CDR1 and CDR2: PRHDT and FYEKMQ (reference sequence). CDR3 size: 13 residues. The CDR3 nucleotides read TGTGCCAGCAGCTTCGGGGTGGACGAGCAGCAGTACTTC. It encodes CASSFGVDEQQYF.

The chain recombines TRBV27 with TRBJ2-7, with 9 bases lining up with TRBD1. The CDR3 totals 14 residues. Per the germline V gene, CDR1 is MNHEY and CDR2 is SMNVEV (reference sequence). V lost 2 bases, J lost 5 bases, and 4 bases stayed unmatched. The CDR3 sequence is CASSLGTGWNEQYF. In DNA, the CDR3 is TGTGCCAGCAGTTTAGGGACAGGGTGGAACGAGCAGTACTTC.